Presented here are 22 T cell receptor beta chains from one specimen sequenced in a study of control samples from healthy donors and cancer patients. Clones were sequenced by immunoSEQ multiplex PCR, and TCRdb holds only the in-frame ones, with some missing. The data hold fewer than 150,000 clones, with about 89% observed a single time. Sequenced material: blood. The receptors here all came from a woman aged 18-29 years in good health.

The chain couples TRBV4-1 to TRBJ2-3, with TRBD2 matching over 11 bases. The ends lost 0 bases at V and 3 bases at J; junction bases unmatched: 5. There are 17 residues in the CDR3. CDR1 and CDR2 (germline): MGHRA, YSYEKL. The CDR3 region has the DNA TGCGCCAGCAGCCAAGATAGGGGACTAGCGGCGACAGATACGCAGTATTTT. As protein: CASSQDRGLAATDTQYF.

CDR3 region: CAISDFTAGAYTGELFF. The CDR3 DNA is TGTGCCATCAGTGATTTTACGGCGGGGGCCTACACCGGGGAGCTGTTTTTT. V and J are TRBV10-3 and TRBJ2-2, with a weak D call TRBD2 (7 bases). CDR3 length equals 17 residues. Germline V lookup: CDR1 ENHRY, CDR2 SYGVKD. The V end was cut by 3 bases, the J end by 3 bases, with 17 bases between.

The V call is TRBV6-2 or TRBV6-3, the J call TRBJ1-2; the D gene is possibly TRBD1 (5 bases). The V gene's germline CDR1 is MNHEY and CDR2 SVGEGT. The CDR3 is made up of 17 amino acids. V was trimmed by 0 bases and J by 7 bases, leaving 21 bases between them. The CDR3 DNA is TGTGCCAGCAGTTACTCCCAACGACAGCCCCTACTATTTGGCTACACCTTC. This encodes CASSYSQRQPLLFGYTF.

The rearrangement joins TRBV7-2 to TRBJ2-7; TRBD2 aligns across 8 bases. J was trimmed by 9 bases and V by 5 bases; bases with no gene match: 9. Germline values: CDR1 SGHTA, CDR2 FQGNSA. The CDR3 covers 13 residues. CDR3 DNA: TGTGCCAGCAGCAGTGGGGCGGGGGGCGCGCAGTACTTC. The encoded protein is CASSSGAGGAQYF.

The V call is TRBV5-8, the J call TRBJ1-2, with D unclear. The V end lost 2 bases, the J end lost 0 bases, and 8 bases lay between the germline ends. Germline lookup yields CDR1 SGHTS and CDR2 YDEGEE. The length of the CDR3 is 14 residues. Here the CDR3 reads CASSFYRTNYGYTF. The CDR3 nucleotides are TGTGCCAGCAGCTTTTACAGAACTAACTATGGCTACACCTTC.

V usage is TRBV28 and J usage is TRBJ1-6; D is perhaps TRBD1 (6 bases). V was shortened by 8 bases and J by 2 bases, with 19 bases between the two germline ends. This CDR3 is built from 17 residues. Germline V gene sequence: CDR1 MDHEN, CDR2 SYDVKM. The DNA for the CDR3 is TGTGCCAGCTGCTGTACCGGGGGGGCGACCTATAATTCACCCCTCCACTTT. It specifies CASCCTGGATYNSPLHF.

This rearrangement joins TRBV19 to TRBJ2-2; no firm D call. The CDR3 has 14 residues. CDR1 is LNHDA and CDR2 is SQIVND in the germline V gene (reference sequence). Trimming removed 6 bases at V and 2 bases at J, with 10 bases between. Written as DNA, the CDR3 is TGTGCCAGTAGATACACCTTTAACACCGGGGAGCTGTTTTTT. This encodes CASRYTFNTGELFF. The variable domain in full, with the rest retrieved from reference TRBV19 and TRBJ2-2, is DGGITQSPKYLFRKEGQNVTLSCEQNLNHDAMYWYRQDPGQGLRLIYYSQIVNDFQKGDIAEGYSVSREKKESFPLTVTSAQKNPTAFYLCASRYTFNTGELFFGEGSRLTVL.

Turning to this clone: Different DNA sequences within this sample yield the same CDR3. The V and J genes are TRBV19 and TRBJ2-3; D is undetermined. The CDR3 has 11 residues. With 6 bases removed from V and 6 bases from J, the gap between germline ends came to 7 bases. Germline CDR1 LNHDA, CDR2 SQIVND (reference sequence). The chain's CDR3 is CASSIGDTQYF. In DNA form, the CDR3 reads TGTGCCAGTAGCATTGGTGATACGCAGTATTTT.

This clone was counted between two and nine times. The chain couples TRBV18 to TRBJ1-2, with D unclear. Trimming pared 3 bases from V and 3 bases from J, leaving 2 bases between. Germline V CDR1 and CDR2: KGHSH, LQKENI. This CDR3 is 11 amino acids long. CDR3 sequence (DNA): TGTGCCAGCTCACCTGACTATGGCTACACCTTC. Its translation is CASSPDYGYTF.

The rearrangement links TRBV12-1 to TRBJ2-2; the table assigns TRBD2, which was not confirmed against the DNA. TRBV12-1 is recorded as a pseudogene. The CDR3 runs 18 residues. The CDR3 coding sequence is TGTGCCAGCAGCTTTGTAGGAGGAGGGAGGCGAGGCACCGGGGAGCTGTTTTTT. Translating gives CASSFVGGGRRGTGELFF.

The genes are TRBV28 and TRBJ2-7; D gene unclear. Germline CDR1 MDHEN, CDR2 SYDVKM. The CDR3 is 12 amino acids. V lost 3 bases and J lost 4, with 7 bases in between. The CDR3 spells CASSFGRYEQYF. CDR3 coding DNA: TGTGCCAGCAGTTTTGGACGGTACGAGCAGTACTTC.

The V call is TRBV7-2, the J call TRBJ1-1; D is undetermined. The CDR3 has 15 residues. Germline V gene lookup returns CDR1 SGHTA and CDR2 FQGNSA. The ends were cut back, 2 bases at V and 1 base at J, with 11 bases in the middle. CDR3 bases: TGTGCCAGCAGCTTACATGGACGGAAGAACACTGAAGCTTTCTTT. This translates into CASSLHGRKNTEAFF. Variable domain in full (rest from reference TRBV7-2 and TRBJ1-1): GAGVSQSPSNKVTEKGKDVELRCDPISGHTALYWYRQSLGQGLEFLIYFQGNSAPDKSGLPSDRFSAERTGGSVSTLTIQRTQQEDSAVYLCASSLHGRKNTEAFFGQGTRLTVV.

The rearrangement links TRBV3-1 (or the pseudogene TRBV3-2) to TRBJ2-1; D gene unclear. Germline assignment: CDR1 LGHDT and CDR2 YNNKEL (reference sequence). CDR3 length: 13 amino acids. Trimming removed 5 bases at V and 12 bases at J, with 17 bases between. CDR3 sequence: CASSTRQALRQFF. In DNA form, the CDR3 reads TGTGCCAGCAGCACCCGACAAGCCCTGAGGCAGTTCTTC.

CDR3 residues: CATSTTGNNQPQHF. The CDR3 DNA is TGTGCCACCAGTACCACAGGGAACAATCAGCCCCAGCATTTT. This chain joins TRBV24-1 and TRBJ1-5; possibly TRBD1 for D (6 bases). Trimming took 6 bases from V and 3 from J, leaving 11 bases between them. Germline values: CDR1 KGHDR, CDR2 SFDVKD. The length of the CDR3 is 14 residues.

This clone is a singleton in its sample. The rearrangement uses TRBV29-1 and TRBJ2-5, with D perhaps given as TRBD1 or TRBD2 (5 bases each). V was trimmed by 4 bases and J by 3 bases, leaving 21 bases between them. The CDR3 extends over 16 amino acids. Germline loops: CDR1 SQVTM, CDR2 ANQGSEA. The CDR3 DNA is TGCAGCGTTGGGGGGTTTTCTGGGCGGACCGAAGAGACCCAGTACTTC. Its protein product is CSVGGFSGRTEETQYF. The whole variable domain, filled in from reference TRBV29-1 and TRBJ2-5, reads SAVISQKPSRDICQRGTSLTIQCQVDSQVTMMFWYRQQPGQSLTLIATANQGSEATYESGFVIDKFPISRPNLTFSTLTVSNMSPEDSSIYLCSVGGFSGRTEETQYFGPGTRLLVL.

V is TRBV18 and J is TRBJ1-2; tentative D call: TRBD1 (5 bases). CDR1 KGHSH and CDR2 LQKENI come from the germline V gene. Trimming pared 3 bases from V and 8 bases from J, leaving 13 bases between. The CDR3 totals 13 residues. The CDR3 here is CASSPGTSEGYTF. The CDR3 DNA sequence: TGTGCCAGCTCACCCGGGACCTCGGAGGGCTACACCTTC.

V is TRBV27 and J is TRBJ2-3; the D is unclear. This CDR3 is built from 13 residues. V lost 3 bases to trimming and J lost 3 bases, with 7 bases between them. In germline, CDR1 is MNHEY, CDR2 SMNVEV (reference sequence). The CDR3: CASSFVFTDTQYF. CDR3 DNA sequence: TGTGCCAGCAGTTTCGTATTTACAGATACGCAGTATTTT.

The gene calls are TRBV28 and TRBJ2-7; 10 nucleotides match TRBD2. V was clipped by 6 bases and J by 6 bases; unmatched bases: 2. The CDR3 extends over 12 amino acids. Germline loops: CDR1 MDHEN, CDR2 SYDVKM. In DNA form, the CDR3 reads TGTGCCAGCAGCCTAGCGGGAGTCGAGCAGTACTTC. Amino acids: CASSLAGVEQYF. Based on the CDR3 plus reference TRBV28 and TRBJ2-7, the full variable domain is DVKVTQSSRYLVKRTGEKVFLECVQDMDHENMFWYRQDPGLGLRLIYFSYDVKMKEKGDIPEGYSVSREKKERFSLILESASTNQTSMYLCASSLAGVEQYFGPGTRLTVT.

This clone was observed a single time. The chain combines TRBV14 with TRBJ2-1; TRBD2 agrees at 7 bases. Trimming took 2 bases from V and 6 from J; bases not matched to a gene: 13. CDR1 SGHDN and CDR2 FVKESK come from the germline V gene. The length of the CDR3 is 17 residues. Here the CDR3 DNA reads TGTGCCAGCAGCCAACTTCCTCCCGTCCGGACTAGCAATGAGCAGTTCTTC. It translates to CASSQLPPVRTSNEQFF.

This sequence joins TRBV3-1 (or the pseudogene TRBV3-2) and TRBJ2-5; 8 nucleotides align to TRBD2. Germline V gives CDR1 LGHDT, CDR2 YNNKEL (reference sequence). V was clipped by 4 bases and J by 5 bases; unmatched bases: 3. The length of the CDR3 is 13 residues. CDR3 coding DNA: TGTGCCAGCAGCCTCGGGGGGGTGGAGACCCAGTACTTC. Translating gives CASSLGGVETQYF.

The V and J genes are TRBV4-3 and TRBJ1-2; 7 nucleotides align to TRBD1. The CDR3 covers 16 residues. J was trimmed by 6 bases and V by 4 bases; bases with no gene match: 14. In germline, CDR1 is LGHNA, CDR2 YSLEER. The CDR3 nucleotides read TGCGCCAGCAGCCGTACGACCCTGGACAGGCTCAATGGCTACACCTTC. Protein sequence: CASSRTTLDRLNGYTF.

J is TRBJ2-5 and V is TRBV9, with D perhaps TRBD1 (6 bases). The V end was cut by 0 bases, the J end by 5 bases, with 23 bases between. The CDR3 extends over 18 amino acids. Germline assignment: CDR1 SGDLS and CDR2 YYNGEE. In DNA form, the CDR3 reads TGTGCCAGCAGCGTAGGATCAACAGGGAATACCCTGAGGGAGACCCAGTACTTC. It translates to CASSVGSTGNTLRETQYF.